Reported below is one T cell receptor (beta chain). This clone's antigen is unknown. There are no base qualities to consult, and no much larger clone falls within one base. From the germline V gene, CDR1 is MNHEY and CDR2 is SVGAGI. V and J are trimmed by 8 bases and 8 bases, and the gene matches miss 0 bases of the junction. The CDR3 goes from the cysteine to the phenylalanine over 12 residues. Kept here is only the CDR3 DNA, which spans 36 bases and is read in frame from base 1. Collaborating institutions collected whole blood in K2EDTA tubes following their own protocols. For TCRbeta analysis, collaborator samples were shipped as frozen whole blood, as isolated PBMCs, or as DNA extracted from either sample type. The data belong to a study of blood T cell repertoires in COVID-19 (dated by TCRdb to 2019 to 2021). For context, the study as a whole: The collaborator samples originated in the United States, Italy and Spain and spanned the acute and convalescent phases of COVID-19. The repertoires were released in a freely available public database intended as a resource for research on the immune response to SARS-CoV-2. The samples were drawn from two sources: the first 160 participants of the ongoing ImmuneRACE study, and 1,200 or so subjects contributed by 6 global collaborators. The dataset comprised deeply sampled blood TCRbeta repertoires from subjects exposed to, actively infected with, or recovered from COVID-19. Where HLA class I and class II types were available, the types were taken from metadata supplied by the sample provider, not from assay-based typing. The material from the prospective study consisted of cDNA or gDNA derived from T cells, B-cell-depleted T cells, or PBMCs. A de-identified subject ID, COVID-19 status, age in years and sex were almost always included in the sample metadata. Study-level results and caveats: The amount of clinical and demographic metadata varied by source and participant and was provided uncurated.

TCRbeta CDR3 regions were amplified from genomic DNA by means of the immunoSEQ Assay, a bias-controlled multiplex PCR. The paper's data handling went like this. The number of nucleated cells in each sample was estimated by amplification of reference gene primers within the assay. Sequence reads were collapsed and filtered to measure the absolute abundance of every unique TCRbeta CDR3 rearrangement. For each sample, productive Simpson clonality was calculated as the square root of Simpson's diversity index over productive rearrangements. The table comes from immuneACCESS by way of TCRdb, which keeps in-frame sequences with V and J called. Part of the clones is missing from these tables; in studies checked, under half for an unresolved V gene and the rest for unknown reasons. For V, J and clone size, that table is used; D and trimming come from the DNA. Recorded for this sample are roughly 280,000 clones; around 86% of them occurred a single time. Approximately 4% of the sample belongs to the ten largest clones.

The chain joins TRBV6-5 to TRBJ1-6; TRBD1 matches 10 bases in the middle. The sequenced sample consisted of peripheral blood. The sequence derives from a man younger than 30 with active or convalescent COVID-19. The DNA is TGTGCCAGCGGGACAGGGGATTCACCCCTCCACTTT. This gives the protein CASGTGDSPLHF.